The clone carrying this T cell receptor beta chain came up many times. Its antigen is as yet unknown. The CDR3 extends over 17 amino acids. The V gene end was trimmed by 3 bases and the J gene end by 4 bases; junction bases not matched to a gene: 11. CDR1 SGHTA and CDR2 FQGNSA come from the germline V gene. The sample is drawn from a study of T cells after yellow fever vaccination. As for the study in general: Preparing low-cell-number fractions relied on SMART-Seq v4 Ultra Low Input.

In TCRdb, the 5' RACE reads were re-called with MiXCR into one record per CDR3 protein. The data contain roughly 150,000 distinct CDR3 sequences, under 7% of them singletons. Study conclusions and caveats: Reappearance after the booster was observed for most primary-vaccination clones (around 95% CD4, almost 90% CD8).

This sample comprised CD4+ T cells sorted from PBMCs, obtained 10 days after the yellow fever booster vaccination. This sequence originates from a man aged 25 to 45 who received the YFV17D yellow fever vaccine. The chain couples TRBV7-2 to TRBJ2-1, with TRBD2 identical over 8 bases. CDR3 sequence reads: CASSLGLAGVLYNEQFF. CDR3 nucleotides: TGTGCCAGCAGCTTGGGCCTAGCGGGTGTCTTATACAATGAGCAGTTCTTC.